The entry below describes one T cell receptor beta chain. No antigen is known for it. The data are from a study of CD8 T cells in Susac syndrome. Random-hexamer reverse transcription was applied to roughly 0.5 to 1 ug RNA. The immunoSEQ assay covered 54 Vbeta and 13 Jbeta segments for CDR3. TCRdb itself ran the immunoSEQ multiplex PCR reads through MiXCR, one entry per CDR3 protein. This table has over 100,000 distinct CDR3 sequences, about 96% appearing once. Overall study findings and caveats: The study acknowledged a relatively small number of individuals in its TCR sequencing and HLA analysis.

Germline CDR1 LNHNV, CDR2 YYDKDF (reference sequence). The CDR3 runs 14 residues. J lost 6 bases, V lost 2 bases, and 5 bases had no gene match. In blood CD8+ and CD4+ T cells, TCR beta underwent sequencing. Healthy donors served as the controls. They were matched for age and sex. The origin of this receptor is a human donor in good health. The chain has TRBV15 and TRBJ1-2, with 8 nucleotides matching TRBD1. What was sequenced was CD4+ T cells from PBMCs. The CDR3: CATSRTTGVDGYTF. DNA for the CDR3: TGTGCCACCAGCAGAACGACAGGGGTCGATGGCTACACCTTC.